This passage covers 21 T cell receptor beta chains from one sample sequenced in a study of technical replicates of blood from a few donors. This table comes from immunoSEQ multiplex PCR, and its TCRdb copy is limited to in-frame clones, with some not included. The table records 80,000 to 85,000 clones, 70% to 90% of them present only once. Sequencing was carried out using T cells isolated from PBMCs. Source of these receptors: a human donor in good health.

The chain employs TRBV6-4 and TRBJ2-1; no firm D call. V was shortened by 0 bases and J by 5 bases, with 8 bases between the two germline ends. Per the germline V gene, CDR1 is MRHNA and CDR2 is SNTAGT. The CDR3 runs to 14 residues. In nucleotides, the CDR3 is TGTGCCAGCAGTGACTCCGAGGAACACAATGAGCAGTTCTTC. This sequence encodes CASSDSEEHNEQFF.

The rearrangement links TRBV28 to TRBJ1-5; weak D call: TRBD1 (5 bases). The V gene's germline CDR1 is MDHEN and CDR2 SYDVKM. V lost 5 bases to trimming and J lost 7 bases, with 18 bases between them. The CDR3 totals 15 residues. The CDR3 bases are TGTGCCAGCAGTCCCCGGGGACTCTTGGGCCAGCCCCAGCATTTT. Translating gives CASSPRGLLGQPQHF.

The gene calls are TRBV28 and TRBJ2-2, with D perhaps TRBD1 (7 bases). V lost 3 bases and J lost 5, with 10 bases in between. Germline V gene data show CDR1 as MDHEN and CDR2 as SYDVKM. The CDR3 sequence is 14 residues long. CDR3 nucleotide sequence: TGTGCCAGCAGTTTGGCGGGACAGACCGGGGAGCTGTTTTTT. Translation: CASSLAGQTGELFF.

The chain employs TRBV19 and TRBJ2-7, with 9 bases matching TRBD1. The CDR3 is 14 amino acids. Germline loops: CDR1 LNHDA, CDR2 SQIVND (reference sequence). J gave up 5 bases and V 5 bases, and 7 bases lay outside the gene matches. CDR3 DNA: TGTGCCAGTAGTTTAGGACAGGGGCTCAACGAGCAGTACTTC. This gives the protein CASSLGQGLNEQYF.

The rearrangement links TRBV30 to TRBJ2-7; D unresolved. This CDR3 region has 13 residues. V was shortened by 3 bases and J by 4 bases, with 13 bases between the two germline ends. Germline CDR1 GTSNPN, CDR2 SVGIG (reference sequence). CDR3 nucleotides: TGTGCCTGGAGCCCGGGTGCAGAGTACGAGCAGTACTTC. As protein: CAWSPGAEYEQYF.

The chain recombines TRBV4-1 with TRBJ2-7, with a weak D call TRBD1 (7 bases). Germline CDR1 MGHRA, CDR2 YSYEKL. The CDR3 totals 17 residues. V was trimmed by 4 bases and J by 2 bases, leaving 21 bases between them. This chain's CDR3 is CASSPRPEGAIAYEQYF. The CDR3 DNA follows: TGCGCCAGCAGCCCCCGGCCGGAGGGGGCCATCGCCTACGAGCAGTACTTC.

The V call is TRBV11-3, the J call TRBJ2-3; 7 nucleotides match TRBD2. Germline V lookup: CDR1 SGHNT, CDR2 YENEEA. The junction had 4 bases not matched to a gene; V was cut back by 5 bases and J by 2 bases. CDR3 length: 14 amino acids. The CDR3 spells CASSRGRTTDTQYF. CDR3 DNA: TGTGCCAGCAGCCGCGGGAGAACCACAGATACGCAGTATTTT.

The chain couples TRBV19 to TRBJ2-2; D is unclear. Between the trimmed V and J ends, which lost 3 bases and 6 bases, there was a span of 8 bases. CDR3 length: 13 amino acids. In germline, CDR1 is LNHDA, CDR2 SQIVND (reference sequence). This CDR3 is CASSIQESGELFF. In DNA, the CDR3 is TGTGCCAGTAGTATTCAGGAATCCGGGGAGCTGTTTTTT.

The V gene is TRBV19, the J gene TRBJ1-4; D uncertain. Trimming took off 7 bases at V and 8 bases at J, with 17 bases between the two ends. The CDR3 totals 14 residues. Looked up from germline, CDR1 is LNHDA and CDR2 is SQIVND (reference sequence). CDR3 nucleotide sequence: TGTGCCAGTACCGACTACGGGTATGGGGAAAAACTGTTTTTT. Translating gives CASTDYGYGEKLFF.

This chain uses TRBV7-2 with TRBJ2-3; D gene ambiguous. Germline V gene sequence: CDR1 SGHTA, CDR2 FQGNSA. There are 12 residues in the CDR3. The ends were cut back, 6 bases at V and 6 bases at J, with 10 bases in the middle. The CDR3 bases are TGTGCCAGCAGTCCGTTCAGGGATACGCAGTATTTT. This gives the protein CASSPFRDTQYF. Complete variable domain (other parts from reference TRBV7-2 and TRBJ2-3): GAGVSQSPSNKVTEKGKDVELRCDPISGHTALYWYRQSLGQGLEFLIYFQGNSAPDKSGLPSDRFSAERTGGSVSTLTIQRTQQEDSAVYLCASSPFRDTQYFGPGTRLTVL.

The rearrangement joins TRBV27 to TRBJ1-1; a possible D gene is TRBD1 (5 bases). CDR1 MNHEY and CDR2 SMNVEV come from the germline V gene (reference sequence). V was trimmed by 3 bases and J by 7 bases, leaving 12 bases between them. The CDR3 has 13 residues. CDR3 protein: CASSFSLGGEAFF. CDR3 coding DNA: TGTGCCAGCAGTTTTAGCCTGGGGGGTGAAGCTTTCTTT.

The genes are TRBV6-6 and TRBJ2-7; 10 bases align to TRBD1. The CDR3 length is 13 residues. Germline V CDR1 and CDR2: MNHNY, SVGAGI (reference sequence). V shed 8 bases and J 3 bases; nucleotides not matched to a gene: 4. The CDR3 DNA reads as TGTGCCAGCCGGGACAGGGGAAACTACGAGCAGTACTTC. Translation: CASRDRGNYEQYF.

J is TRBJ2-1 and V is TRBV19; 11 bases align to TRBD2. The ends lost 6 bases at V and 7 bases at J; junction bases unmatched: 11. Germline assignment: CDR1 LNHDA and CDR2 SQIVND (reference sequence). This CDR3 spans 16 amino acids. CDR3 in amino acids: CASSLLAGVVGNEQFF. The CDR3, as DNA: TGTGCCAGTAGCCTACTAGCGGGAGTGGTGGGTAATGAGCAGTTCTTC.

The chain recombines TRBV19 with TRBJ1-5; 8 bases map to TRBD1. V gave up 7 bases and J gave up 3 bases; unmatched junction bases: 2. CDR1 is LNHDA, CDR2 SQIVND, per germline (reference sequence). This CDR3 contains 13 residues. The CDR3 region is CASTDRDNQPQHF. CDR3 in DNA: TGTGCCAGTACGGACAGGGACAATCAGCCCCAGCATTTT.

This clone was recorded once. The same CDR3 can be traced to other DNA sequences in this sample. The J gene is TRBJ2-7, the V gene TRBV28; D call uncertain. Trimming took off 5 bases at V and 4 bases at J, with 6 bases between the two ends. Germline V gene data show CDR1 as MDHEN and CDR2 as SYDVKM. This CDR3 is 11 amino acids long. This chain's CDR3 is CASSLLYEQYF. CDR3 bases: TGTGCCAGCAGTCTTTTATACGAGCAGTACTTC.

The chain joins TRBV29-1 to TRBJ2-2; the match to TRBD1 covers 8 bases. Germline trimming cut 4 bases from V and 1 base from J; bases unmatched to any gene: 11. Germline CDR1 SQVTM, CDR2 ANQGSEA. The CDR3 is 17 residues long. CDR3 in DNA: TGCAGCGTTGGGGGCACTACCGGGACAGGGAACACCGGGGAGCTGTTTTTT. This translates into CSVGGTTGTGNTGELFF.

The J gene is TRBJ2-2, the V gene TRBV4-3; D remains ambiguous. The V gene lost 4 bases and the J gene lost 7 bases, with 4 bases spanning the gap. CDR1 and CDR2 (germline): LGHNA, YSLEER. The CDR3 loop spans 11 amino acids. The DNA for the CDR3 is TGCGCCAGCAGCCTTAACGGGGAGCTGTTTTTT. The encoded protein is CASSLNGELFF.

The chain combines TRBV6-5 with TRBJ1-4, with a possible D match to TRBD1 (5 bases). The CDR3 is 15 residues long. V lost 4 bases to trimming and J lost 8 bases, with 17 bases between them. Per the germline V gene, CDR1 is MNHEY and CDR2 is SVGAGI. The CDR3 sequence: CASSSMEGRDEKLFF. In nucleotides, the CDR3 is TGTGCCAGCAGTTCCATGGAGGGGAGAGACGAAAAACTGTTTTTT.

This clone appeared a few times. The chain recombines TRBV11-2 with TRBJ2-7; D call uncertain. V was trimmed by 3 bases and J by 0 bases, leaving 3 bases between them. The CDR3 spans 12 residues. Germline CDR1 and CDR2: SGHAT and FQNNGV. CDR3 in amino acids: CASSFLSYEQYF. DNA for the CDR3: TGTGCCAGCAGCTTTCTCTCCTACGAGCAGTACTTC. Based on the CDR3 plus reference TRBV11-2 and TRBJ2-7, the full variable domain is EAGVAQSPRYKIIEKRQSVAFWCNPISGHATLYWYQQILGQGPKLLIQFQNNGVVDDSQLPKDRFSAERLKGVDSTLKIQPAKLEDSAVYLCASSFLSYEQYFGPGTRLTVT.

The chain employs TRBV4-1 and TRBJ2-5; 11 bases align to TRBD2. The germline V gene encodes CDR1 MGHRA and CDR2 YSYEKL. There are 18 residues in the CDR3. Trimming cost V 4 bases and J 5 bases; bases outside gene matches: 15. Here the CDR3 DNA reads TGCGCCAGCAGCCCAACCTATTATAGCGGGAGGGCCTTGGAGACCCAGTACTTC. It yields the protein CASSPTYYSGRALETQYF.

The V call is TRBV9, the J call TRBJ2-5; no clear D gene. V lost 2 bases and J lost 4, with 9 bases in between. CDR3 size: 13 residues. CDR1 and CDR2 (germline): SGDLS, YYNGEE. CDR3 residues: CASSVSLSETQYF. The CDR3 bases are TGTGCCAGCAGCGTGTCTCTTTCAGAGACCCAGTACTTC.